The entry that follows covers one T cell receptor beta chain sequence. This CDR3 contains 16 residues. Germline assignment: CDR1 LGHDT and CDR2 YNNKEL (reference sequence). V lost 4 bases to trimming and J lost 0 bases; unmatched junction nucleotides: 8. These data belong to a study of human T cells and chemical hapten exposure. Stated time point: pre-sensitization, week 0. Treatment given: therapeutic diphenylcyclopropenone sensitization with weekly scalp DPC. Unique molecular identifiers were attached to individual cDNA molecules within the library. One entry per CDR3 protein, called by TCRdb with MiXCR from the RACE reads. The profile shows 190,000 or so distinct CDR3 sequences, under 35% of them singletons.

V usage is TRBV3-1 and J usage is TRBJ2-5, with 7 bases identical to TRBD2. The TCR was taken from a woman in her twenties or thirties with alopecia areata. Some clones in this sample may be carry-over from other donors' samples. The sample consisted of whole blood, taken in connection with sensitization to the hapten diphenylcyclopropenone (DPC). In DNA form, the CDR3 reads TGTGCCAGCAGCCTAAATCCGGGACTAAACCAAGAGACCCAGTACTTC. Amino acids: CASSLNPGLNQETQYF.